This T cell receptor beta chain is from a study of shared clonotypes between healthy human individuals. Whole-study context: Each donor's CD4 naive and CD4 memory cells filled three plates apiece, CD8 naive two, and CD8 memory one.

Turning to this clone: Its antigen is not known.

Study-level findings and limits: Generation probabilities of non-shared clonotypes were lower (relative to those shared by all four donors). The researchers took only blood, and tissue repertoires probably look different.

This table comes from immunoSEQ multiplex PCR, and its TCRdb copy is limited to in-frame clones, with some not included. The top ten clones hold more than 0.55% of a sample with 1 million to 1.3 million clones, about four fifths of them seen once. Donation came from healthy HIV-negative adults that had no recent acute infections or vaccinations. This TCR came from a man younger than 30 in good health. Some clones in this sample may be carry-over from other donors' samples. The source material was memory CD4+ T cells from PBMCs. Subset meaning: CD45RA-negative fraction.

CDR3 DNA sequence: TGTGCCAGCGCTGCGGGGTACACAGATACGCAGTATTTT. Amino acid sequence: CASAAGYTDTQYF. The gene calls are TRBV6-6 and TRBJ2-3; tentative D call: TRBD2 (6 bases). Germline assignment: CDR1 MNHNY and CDR2 SVGAGI (reference sequence). Deletions cut 8 bases from V and 2 bases from J, with 11 bases between. This CDR3 has 13 amino acids.